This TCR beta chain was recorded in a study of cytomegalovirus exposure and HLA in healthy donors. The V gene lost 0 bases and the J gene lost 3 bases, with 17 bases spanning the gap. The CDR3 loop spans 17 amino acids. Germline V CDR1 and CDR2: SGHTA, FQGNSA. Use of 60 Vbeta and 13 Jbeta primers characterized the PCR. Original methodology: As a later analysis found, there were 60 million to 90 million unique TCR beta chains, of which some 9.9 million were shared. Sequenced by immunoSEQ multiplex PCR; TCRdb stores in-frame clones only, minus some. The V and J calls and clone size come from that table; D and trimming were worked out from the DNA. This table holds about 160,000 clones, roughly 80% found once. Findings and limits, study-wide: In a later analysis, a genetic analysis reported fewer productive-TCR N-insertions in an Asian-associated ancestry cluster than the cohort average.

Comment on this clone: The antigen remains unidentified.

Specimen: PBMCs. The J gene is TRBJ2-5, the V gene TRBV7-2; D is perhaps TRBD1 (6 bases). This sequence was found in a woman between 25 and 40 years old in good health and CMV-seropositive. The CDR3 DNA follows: TGTGCCAGCAGCTTAGCGAGTTGGACAGCCGAAAAAGAGACCCAGTACTTC. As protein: CASSLASWTAEKETQYF.